This passage covers 25 T cell receptor beta chains from one sample sequenced in a study of blood T cells in healthy people across ages (dated by TCRdb to the mid-2010s). The library was built by means of 5' RACE. The run used an Illumina HiSeq 2500. A second roughly 6 to 11 cycle PCR used a sample-barcoded 5' primer and a J-beta primer mix. The public reads were reanalyzed by TCRdb: fastp trimming at Q25, MiXCR alignment, in-frame beta chains only. Each record represents a unique CDR3 protein, reported with the most common genes and DNA among its rows. Counted in this sample were about 800,000 distinct CDR3 sequences; more than 35% of them appeared once. The ten largest clones add up to roughly 18% of the sample. The sample consisted of blood. These receptors were taken from an elderly man in good health.

CDR3 sequence (DNA): TGTGCCAGCAGTCCTTCAGACCCGTACTATGGCTACACCTTC. Amino acids: CASSPSDPYYGYTF. The gene calls are TRBV6-5 and TRBJ1-2, with D unclear. This CDR3 spans 14 amino acids. From germline, CDR1 is MNHEY and CDR2 SVGAGI. The V end was cut by 5 bases, the J end by 3 bases, with 13 bases between.

This sequence joins TRBV5-1 and TRBJ2-6; possibly TRBD1 or TRBD2 for D (6 bases each). CDR3 length equals 15 residues. Trimming took 3 bases from V and 8 from J, leaving 15 bases between them. Germline CDR1 reads SGHRS; CDR2 reads YFSETQ. This chain's CDR3 is CASSWGASGTNVLTF. CDR3 DNA sequence: TGCGCCAGCAGCTGGGGGGCTTCGGGGACCAACGTCCTGACTTTC. The full variable domain, its missing parts supplied by reference TRBV5-1 and TRBJ2-6, is KAGVTQTPRYLIKTRGQQVTLSCSPISGHRSVSWYQQTPGQGLQFLFEYFSETQRNKGNFPGRFSGRQFSNSRSEMNVSTLELGDSALYLCASSWGASGTNVLTFGAGSRLTVL.

This clonotype was seen only a few times. This chain joins TRBV9 and TRBJ2-7, with 7 bases that match TRBD2. The CDR3 has 15 residues. J was trimmed by 3 bases and V by 0 bases; bases with no gene match: 6. Germline lookup yields CDR1 SGDLS and CDR2 YYNGEE. In nucleotides, the CDR3 is TGTGCCAGCAGCGTAGGCGGGAGAGGGGACTACGAGCAGTACTTC. It specifies CASSVGGRGDYEQYF.

The chain couples TRBV29-1 to TRBJ2-7; unclear D gene. CDR1 is SQVTM, CDR2 ANQGSEA, per germline. The length of the CDR3 is 11 residues. V lost 4 bases and J 8 bases, leaving 12 bases between the germline ends. For the CDR3, the DNA is TGCAGCGTTGCTGAGGAACACAAGCAGTACTTC. Encoded protein: CSVAEEHKQYF.

V is TRBV27 and J is TRBJ2-1; 7 nucleotides match TRBD1. Germline trimming cut 6 bases from V and 2 bases from J; bases unmatched to any gene: 7. The CDR3 covers 15 residues. The germline gives CDR1 MNHEY, CDR2 SMNVEV (reference sequence). The CDR3 region has the DNA TGTGCCAGCAGCTTCGACAGGGTTACCTACAATGAGCAGTTCTTC. Translation gives CASSFDRVTYNEQFF.

J is TRBJ2-7 and V is TRBV12-5, with D unclear. CDR1 is LGHNT, CDR2 FRNRAP, per germline. This CDR3 region has 11 residues. Trimming stripped 0 bases from V and 9 bases from J, with 6 bases between. CDR3 DNA sequence: TGTGCTAGTGGTTTGGTAGGGTGGCAGTACTTC. It translates to CASGLVGWQYF.

The V gene is TRBV4-1, the J gene TRBJ2-5, with D tentatively TRBD1 (6 bases). The ends were cut back, 2 bases at V and 0 bases at J, with 10 bases in the middle. The CDR3 loop spans 15 amino acids. Germline CDR1 MGHRA, CDR2 YSYEKL. In nucleotides, the CDR3 is TGCGCCAGCAGCCAAAAATACAGGGACCAAGAGACCCAGTACTTC. It codes for CASSQKYRDQETQYF.

V is TRBV5-1 and J is TRBJ2-7; 12 bases agree with TRBD2. The CDR3 runs to 16 residues. Germline CDR1 and CDR2: SGHRS and YFSETQ. The trim removed 5 bases at V and 7 bases at J, leaving 13 bases unmatched. The CDR3 spells CASRTNLAGGFDEQYF. CDR3 nucleotide sequence: TGCGCCAGCAGGACAAACCTAGCGGGAGGGTTCGATGAGCAGTACTTC.

The rearrangement joins TRBV7-2 to TRBJ2-1; D remains unclear. Germline-derived CDR1 and CDR2 are SGHTA and FQGNSA. The CDR3 sequence is 16 residues long. Trimming removed 2 bases from V and 0 bases from J, with 11 bases in between. The CDR3 coding sequence is TGTGCCAGCAGCTTAATCCCGGATTACTCCTACAATGAGCAGTTCTTC. The encoded protein is CASSLIPDYSYNEQFF.

This chain links TRBV7-2 with TRBJ2-1; 8 bases agree with TRBD2. Germline-derived CDR1 and CDR2 are SGHTA and FQGNSA. The CDR3 has 15 amino acids. V trimming: 0 bases; J trimming: 6 bases; junction bases outside the gene matches: 4. The CDR3 DNA reads as TGTGCCAGCAGCTTAGCACTAGCGGTCTCCAATGAGCAGTTCTTC. Translated: CASSLALAVSNEQFF.

Details on this clonotype: Germline is not matched at one junction end, which may reflect a read error. The chain has TRBV27 and TRBJ2-3; TRBD1 matches 8 bases. CDR1 and CDR2 from the germline V gene are MNHEY and SMNVEV (reference sequence). The CDR3 consists of 18 residues. The DNA of the CDR3 is TGTGCCAGTAGTTCGCAGGGGGCGAGTATTCTATTCCTGGATACGCAGTATTTT. It codes for CASSSQGASILFLDTQYF.

The chain combines TRBV4-2 with TRBJ2-5; D tentatively fits TRBD1 or TRBD2 (6 bases each). The J call could be wrong; TRBJ2-7 is a better fit for the DNA end. Germline loops: CDR1 LGHNA, CDR2 YNFKEQ. The CDR3 loop spans 18 amino acids. As DNA, the CDR3 is TGTGCCAGCAGCCAAGAAGGGGGGATTGGCGGAGGACTCTACGAGCAGTACTTC. This encodes CASSQEGGIGGGLYEQYF.

This clonotype was detected a few times. This chain joins TRBV28 and TRBJ2-3; 10 nucleotides match TRBD2. The CDR3 is 15 amino acids. Germline V gene lookup returns CDR1 MDHEN and CDR2 SYDVKM. Trimming at V came to 3 bases and at J to 3 bases, leaving 3 bases not matched to a gene. In DNA form, the CDR3 reads TGTGCCAGCAGTTTTACTAGCGGGATTACAGATACGCAGTATTTT. Translated: CASSFTSGITDTQYF. Combining the CDR3 with reference TRBV28 and TRBJ2-3 gives the whole variable domain DVKVTQSSRYLVKRTGEKVFLECVQDMDHENMFWYRQDPGLGLRLIYFSYDVKMKEKGDIPEGYSVSREKKERFSLILESASTNQTSMYLCASSFTSGITDTQYFGPGTRLTVL.

The chain couples TRBV29-1 to TRBJ2-3, with TRBD2 matching 10 bases. V lost 5 bases to trimming and J lost 5 bases; unmatched junction nucleotides: 4. Germline V lookup: CDR1 SQVTM, CDR2 ANQGSEA. The CDR3 has 13 amino acids. The CDR3 loop reads CSVSGTSVDTQYF. The CDR3 DNA is TGCAGCGTTTCGGGGACTAGCGTAGATACGCAGTATTTT.

The gene calls are TRBV3-1 and TRBJ2-3; 14 nucleotides agree with TRBD2. The CDR3 has 20 amino acids. The J segment lost 2 bases and the V segment lost 2 bases, leaving 12 bases of the junction unmatched. The V gene's germline CDR1 is LGHDT and CDR2 YNNKEL (reference sequence). The CDR3 region is CASSQSGLAGVGVDTDTQYF. The DNA for the CDR3 is TGTGCCAGCAGCCAATCGGGACTAGCGGGAGTCGGGGTCGACACAGATACGCAGTATTTT.

This clonotype was detected only a few times. The gene calls are TRBV5-5 and TRBJ2-7, with 8 bases matching TRBD1. J was trimmed by 5 bases and V by 4 bases; bases with no gene match: 14. CDR1 and CDR2 from the germline V gene are SGHKS and YYEKEE (reference sequence). This CDR3 contains 16 residues. As DNA, the CDR3 is TGTGCCAGCAGCCCCCAGATTTCCAGGGGGCTCAACGAGCAGTACTTC. Translation: CASSPQISRGLNEQYF.

At least ten counts were recorded for this clonotype. The rearrangement uses TRBV7-2 and TRBJ2-3; D perhaps matches TRBD2 (5 bases). The germline V and J ends were trimmed by 5 bases and 2 bases, with 5 bases remaining between them. The CDR3 contains 12 residues. The germline V gene has CDR1 SGHTA and CDR2 FQGNSA. CDR3 sequence: CASSRDTDTQYF. The CDR3 DNA is TGTGCCAGCAGCCGGGACACAGATACGCAGTATTTT. The whole variable domain, remainder taken from reference TRBV7-2 and TRBJ2-3, is GAGVSQSPSNKVTEKGKDVELRCDPISGHTALYWYRQSLGQGLEFLIYFQGNSAPDKSGLPSDRFSAERTGGSVSTLTIQRTQQEDSAVYLCASSRDTDTQYFGPGTRLTVL.

This clonotype was found once. The chain recombines TRBV3-1 with TRBJ2-5, with 7 bases lining up with TRBD1. With V trimmed by 3 bases and J by 1 base, 5 bases remained unmatched. The CDR3 loop spans 15 amino acids. CDR1 is LGHDT, CDR2 YNNKEL, per germline (reference sequence). The CDR3 here is CASSQTTGTQETQYF. CDR3 sequence (DNA): TGTGCCAGCAGCCAGACGACAGGGACCCAAGAGACCCAGTACTTC.

This clonotype occurred once. An end of the junction does not agree with germline; a read error may underlie this. V and J are TRBV20-1 and TRBJ2-1; TRBD1 or TRBD2 may be the D gene (6 bases each). CDR3 length: 11 amino acids. CDR1 and CDR2 (germline): DFQATT, SNEGSKA (reference sequence). The CDR3, as DNA: TGCAGTGTACCCGGGGGCAATGGGCAGTTCTTC. This encodes CSVPGGNGQFF.

This clonotype occurred a few times. The rearrangement joins TRBV3-1 to TRBJ2-1; no definite D call. The CDR3 runs 15 residues. V was cut by 4 bases and J by 0 bases, with 10 bases left in between. Germline-derived CDR1 and CDR2 are LGHDT and YNNKEL (reference sequence). Here the CDR3 DNA reads TGTGCCAGCAGCCCCAGCGCAAGCTCCTACAATGAGCAGTTCTTC. It specifies CASSPSASSYNEQFF.

This rearrangement joins TRBV27 to TRBJ2-5; TRBD2 matches at 10 bases. Trimming cost V 3 bases and J 2 bases; bases outside gene matches: 6. Germline V gene sequence: CDR1 MNHEY, CDR2 SMNVEV (reference sequence). This CDR3 has 16 residues. CDR3 residues: CASSLKRTSGQETQYF. CDR3 nucleotides: TGTGCCAGCAGTTTGAAGCGGACTAGCGGACAAGAGACCCAGTACTTC.

The chain joins TRBV27 to TRBJ2-1; D not certain. V was clipped by 7 bases and J by 2 bases, with 15 bases between them. The germline gives CDR1 MNHEY, CDR2 SMNVEV (reference sequence). The CDR3 is 15 amino acids. The CDR3 sequence is CASKILGSAYNEQFF. In nucleotides, the CDR3 is TGTGCCAGCAAAATCCTAGGAAGCGCCTACAATGAGCAGTTCTTC.

The chain joins TRBV20-1 to TRBJ2-3; the D gene could be TRBD1 or TRBD2 (5 bases each). This CDR3 has 14 amino acids. Germline lookup yields CDR1 DFQATT and CDR2 SNEGSKA (reference sequence). V was pared by 3 bases and J by 5 bases, with 15 bases between. The DNA of the CDR3 is TGCAGTGCTAGGGTGGATGGGGCGGGAGATACGCAGTATTTT. As protein: CSARVDGAGDTQYF.

The chain carries TRBV2 and TRBJ1-1; D is unresolved. CDR3 length: 13 amino acids. Germline assignment: CDR1 SNHLY and CDR2 FYNNEI. Trimming took off 7 bases at V and 1 base at J, with 10 bases between the two ends. The CDR3 nucleotides read TGTGCCAGCAACCGGGAGGAGAACACTGAAGCTTTCTTT. As protein: CASNREENTEAFF.

Regarding this clonotype: Compared with germline, one end of the junction differs, possibly owing to a read error. V and J are TRBV10-3 and TRBJ1-5; D not resolved. Germline CDR1 and CDR2: ENHRY and SYGVKD. The CDR3 is 14 amino acids. CDR3 in DNA: TGTGCCATCAGTGGGGAAACTAGCAATCAGCCCCACCATTTT. Translating gives CAISGETSNQPHHF.